This record looks at one T cell receptor beta chain sequence and its context. The antigen this receptor binds is unknown. Base qualities are not recorded, but no much larger clone differs from it by a single base. This entry belongs to a study of blood T cell repertoires in COVID-19 (dated by TCRdb to 2018 to 2020). With respect to the entire study: The collaborator samples originated in the United States, Italy and Spain and spanned the acute and convalescent phases of COVID-19. Nearly every sample came with metadata listing a de-identified subject ID, COVID-19 status, age in years and sex. The dataset comprised deeply sampled blood TCRbeta repertoires from subjects exposed to, actively infected with, or recovered from COVID-19. The prospective study material was composed of cDNA or gDNA derived from T cells, B-cell-depleted T cells, or PBMCs. The repertoires were released in a freely available public database intended as a resource for research on the immune response to SARS-CoV-2. Samples came from the ongoing ImmuneRACE study (first 160 participants) plus 1,254 subjects from 6 global collaborators. HLA class I and class II types, where available, came from metadata supplied by the sample provider rather than from assay-based typing. Overall study results and their limits: Clinical and demographic metadata were provided uncurated, with the amount varying by source and participant.

Collaborating institutions collected whole blood in K2EDTA tubes following their own protocols. Collaborator samples were shipped for TCRbeta analysis as frozen whole blood, isolated PBMCs, or DNA extracted from either sample type. Clipping removes 1 base from V and 6 bases from J, with 6 as the unmatched junction base count. From the cysteine up to the phenylalanine, the CDR3 has a length of 15 residues. Only the CDR3 part of the read is kept: 45 bases, read in frame from the first base. As encoded in the germline V gene (reference sequence), CDR1 is LNHDA while CDR2 is SQIVND. The immunoSEQ Assay, a bias-controlled multiplex PCR, was used to amplify TCRbeta CDR3 regions from genomic DNA. The authors' pipeline ran thus. The number of nucleated cells in each sample was estimated from the amplification of reference gene primers within the assay. To quantify the absolute abundance of each unique TCRbeta CDR3 rearrangement, sequence reads were collapsed and filtered. For each sample, productive Simpson clonality was calculated by taking the square root of Simpson's diversity index across productive rearrangements. TCRdb retrieved this table from immuneACCESS and kept in-frame rearrangements only. Not all clones are present; in checked studies, unresolved V genes account for under half, and no reason is known for the remainder. Clone size and V and J calls were adopted from that table, with D and trimming inferred from the DNA. Recorded for this sample are tens of thousands of clones; approximately 89% of them occurred a single time. Jointly, the top ten make up approximately 49% of the sample.

The TCR originated in a human donor with acute or convalescent COVID-19. The donor label of this sample is uncertain. The sequencing sample was made of peripheral blood. The chain couples TRBV19 to TRBJ2-1; 7 central nucleotides agree with TRBD2. The CDR3 region has the sequence CASSIGGTTINEQFF. The DNA sequence is as follows: TGTGCCAGTAGTATAGGAGGGACTACCATCAATGAGCAGTTCTTC.